These T cell receptor beta chains were read from a single sample in a study of blood T cell repertoires in COVID-19. Sequencing was performed with immunoSEQ multiplex PCR; in TCRdb, only in-frame clones are kept and a portion is missing. The table lists hundreds of thousands of clones, about 91% of them singletons. Sequencing input: peripheral blood. Every receptor here comes from a woman aged 55-70 years with acute or convalescent COVID-19. Each CDR3 is given with its conserved first and last residue. A D gene is named only where the DNA matches it firmly. Only some rows state a clone size, as once, few, many or a class for expanded clones.

v_gene: TRBV15
d_gene: TRBD1
j_gene: TRBJ2-2
abundance: .
CDR3nt: TGTGCCACCAGCAGAGATAGGGGGCCTGGCGGGGAGCTGTTTTTT
CDR3aa: CATSRDRGPGGELFF

v_gene: TRBV4-2
d_gene: TRBD2
j_gene: TRBJ2-3
abundance: .
CDR3nt: TGTGCCAGCAGCCAATCCACCGGGACTAGCGCCCGCACAGATACGCAGTATTTT
CDR3aa: CASSQSTGTSARTDTQYF

v_gene: TRBV10-2
d_gene: .
j_gene: TRBJ2-7
abundance: .
CDR3nt: TGCGCCAGCAGTCTCGACAGCTCCTACGAGCAGTACTTC
CDR3aa: CASSLDSSYEQYF

v_gene: TRBV28
d_gene: TRBD2
j_gene: TRBJ2-7
abundance: .
CDR3nt: TGTGCCAGTTTCCTTAGCGGGACACCCTACGAGCAGTACTTC
CDR3aa: CASFLSGTPYEQYF

v_gene: TRBV24-1
d_gene: TRBD1
j_gene: TRBJ1-5
abundance: .
CDR3nt: TGTGCCACCAGTGACCCCGGGACAGGGGATCAGCCCCAGCATTTT
CDR3aa: CATSDPGTGDQPQHF

v_gene: TRBV9
d_gene: TRBD1
j_gene: TRBJ1-6
abundance: .
CDR3nt: TGTGCCAGCAGCGTAGAGGTGACAGGGGCCTCCCATAATTCACCCCTCCACTTT
CDR3aa: CASSVEVTGASHNSPLHF

v_gene: TRBV7-6
d_gene: TRBD1
j_gene: TRBJ2-7
abundance: .
CDR3nt: TGTGCCAGCAGCTTACCTCCGGGACAGGGGGCAGGGGAGCAGTACTTC
CDR3aa: CASSLPPGQGAGEQYF

v_gene: TRBV24-1
d_gene: TRBD2
j_gene: TRBJ2-1
abundance: .
CDR3nt: TGTGCCACCAAAGGCGGGAGAACGGCGAATGAGCAGTTCTTC
CDR3aa: CATKGGRTANEQFF

v_gene: TRBV28
d_gene: .
j_gene: TRBJ1-6
abundance: .
CDR3nt: TGTGCCAGCAGTCCCCAGGGACAACAGCGGAATTCACCCCTCCACTTT
CDR3aa: CASSPQGQQRNSPLHF

v_gene: TRBV15
d_gene: TRBD1
j_gene: TRBJ1-4
abundance: .
CDR3nt: TGTGCCACCAGCGGAAGGGACAGGGCGACTAATGAAAAACTGTTTTTT
CDR3aa: CATSGRDRATNEKLFF

v_gene: TRBV10-3
d_gene: .
j_gene: TRBJ2-7
abundance: .
CDR3nt: TGTGCCATCAGTGAGTTTTTCGGAGGGCTCCTGGGCTACGAGCAGTACTTC
CDR3aa: CAISEFFGGLLGYEQYF

v_gene: TRBV5-1
d_gene: .
j_gene: TRBJ1-1
abundance: .
CDR3nt: TGCGCCAGCAGCTGGGGCGGTGGCGAAACTGAAGCTTTCTTT
CDR3aa: CASSWGGGETEAFF

v_gene: TRBV21-1
d_gene: .
j_gene: TRBJ2-3
abundance: .
CDR3nt: TGTGCCAGCAGCAAAGCGCTTTTGGTCCGAGCCACAGATACGCAGTATTTT
CDR3aa: CASSKALLVRATDTQYF

v_gene: TRBV19
d_gene: TRBD1
j_gene: TRBJ1-5
abundance: .
CDR3nt: TGTGCCAGTAGCCGAACCGGGACAGGGAATAATCAGCCCCAGCATTTT
CDR3aa: CASSRTGTGNNQPQHF

v_gene: TRBV25-1
d_gene: .
j_gene: TRBJ2-7
abundance: .
CDR3nt: TGTGCCAGCAGTGAATGGGGTAATGGGGCAGGAGCCTACGAGCAGTACTTC
CDR3aa: CASSEWGNGAGAYEQYF

v_gene: TRBV9
d_gene: TRBD1
j_gene: TRBJ2-6
abundance: .
CDR3nt: TGTGCCAGCAGCCAAGGGGGCAGGAACTCTGGGGCCAACGTCCTGACTTTC
CDR3aa: CASSQGGRNSGANVLTF

v_gene: TRBV5-1
d_gene: .
j_gene: TRBJ2-7
abundance: .
CDR3nt: TGCGCCAGCAGGACAGGGGAGGGCTACGAGCAGTACTTC
CDR3aa: CASRTGEGYEQYF

v_gene: TRBV19
d_gene: TRBD1
j_gene: TRBJ2-7
abundance: .
CDR3nt: TGTGCCAGTAGTAAACCGGGACAGGGACCCTACGAGCAGTACTTC
CDR3aa: CASSKPGQGPYEQYF

v_gene: TRBV18
d_gene: .
j_gene: TRBJ1-2
abundance: .
CDR3nt: TGTGCCAGCTCACCATCGGGGGACTATGGCTACACCTTC
CDR3aa: CASSPSGDYGYTF

v_gene: TRBV28
d_gene: .
j_gene: TRBJ1-2
abundance: few
CDR3nt: TGTGCCAGCAGTTTGGAGATAAACTATGGCTACACCTTC
CDR3aa: CASSLEINYGYTF

v_gene: TRBV28
d_gene: TRBD2
j_gene: TRBJ2-1
abundance: .
CDR3nt: TGTGCCAGCAGTCCCTGGGGGGGGAGCTCCTACAATGAGCAGTTCTTC
CDR3aa: CASSPWGGSSYNEQFF

v_gene: TRBV28
d_gene: .
j_gene: TRBJ2-3
abundance: .
CDR3nt: TGTGCCAGCAGCGGGGACTCCGTAGATACGCAGTATTTT
CDR3aa: CASSGDSVDTQYF

v_gene: TRBV6-5
d_gene: .
j_gene: TRBJ1-5
abundance: .
CDR3nt: TGTGCCAGCATGTGGCGGGTAGGTCAGCCCCAGCATTTT
CDR3aa: CASMWRVGQPQHF

v_gene: TRBV19
d_gene: TRBD1
j_gene: TRBJ2-1
abundance: .
CDR3nt: TGTGCCAGTAGCTTAGGGGGCCGTGAGCAGTTCTTC
CDR3aa: CASSLGGREQFF

v_gene: TRBV5-4
d_gene: TRBD2
j_gene: TRBJ2-3
abundance: few
CDR3nt: TGTGCCAGCAGCCTCCGGAGCGGGGGGGCCATTCAGGCGGCGACAGATACGCAGTATTTT
CDR3aa: CASSLRSGGAIQAATDTQYF

v_gene: TRBV28
d_gene: TRBD2
j_gene: TRBJ2-7
abundance: .
CDR3nt: TGTGCCAGCAGTTTATTAGACGGGAGGGCCTACGAGCAGTACTTC
CDR3aa: CASSLLDGRAYEQYF

v_gene: TRBV5-1
d_gene: .
j_gene: TRBJ1-1
abundance: .
CDR3nt: TGCGCCAGCAGCTTGGATGGCCAGGACACTGAAGCTTTCTTT
CDR3aa: CASSLDGQDTEAFF

v_gene: TRBV28
d_gene: TRBD2
j_gene: TRBJ2-7
abundance: .
CDR3nt: TGTGCCAGCAGTCCCCTGGGGGGGTCCAACTACGAGCAGTACTTC
CDR3aa: CASSPLGGSNYEQYF

v_gene: TRBV3-1/TRBV3-2
d_gene: TRBD2
j_gene: TRBJ2-5
abundance: .
CDR3nt: TGTGCCAGCAGCCAAGCGGGACTACTTGGGGAGACCCAGTACTTC
CDR3aa: CASSQAGLLGETQYF

v_gene: TRBV7-3
d_gene: .
j_gene: TRBJ2-7
abundance: .
CDR3nt: TGTGCCAGCAGCTCCGCTAGCTATTCTAGGAGCGAGCAGTACTTC
CDR3aa: CASSSASYSRSEQYF

v_gene: TRBV5-6
d_gene: .
j_gene: TRBJ2-1
abundance: .
CDR3nt: TGTGCCAGCAGCCCTGGTGGCAGCTCCTACAATGAGCAGTTCTTC
CDR3aa: CASSPGGSSYNEQFF

v_gene: TRBV3-1/TRBV3-2
d_gene: .
j_gene: TRBJ1-6
abundance: once
CDR3nt: TGTGCCAGCAGCCCAGGCTCTAATTCACCCCTCCACTTT
CDR3aa: CASSPGSNSPLHF

v_gene: TRBV9
d_gene: .
j_gene: TRBJ2-3
abundance: .
CDR3nt: TGTGCCAGCAGCGTCGACCAAGGCCGGGACACAGATACGCAGTATTTT
CDR3aa: CASSVDQGRDTDTQYF

v_gene: TRBV5-5
d_gene: TRBD1
j_gene: TRBJ1-1
abundance: .
CDR3nt: TGTGCCAGCAGCTCCCTCGGGACAGGGTCCACTGAAGCTTTCTTT
CDR3aa: CASSSLGTGSTEAFF

v_gene: TRBV7-9
d_gene: TRBD1
j_gene: TRBJ2-7
abundance: .
CDR3nt: TGTGCCAGCAGCTTAGCGCTGGGGACAGGGCCCATCGAGCAGTACTTC
CDR3aa: CASSLALGTGPIEQYF

v_gene: TRBV10-3
d_gene: TRBD1
j_gene: TRBJ2-3
abundance: once
CDR3nt: TGTGCCATCAGTGAGGCCTCCGCAGGGGGCGCGGGCACAGATACGCAGTATTTT
CDR3aa: CAISEASAGGAGTDTQYF

v_gene: TRBV7-3
d_gene: TRBD2
j_gene: TRBJ2-3
abundance: few
CDR3nt: TGTGCCAGCAGCCAAGCGGGGGGGCAAACTGATACGCAGTATTTT
CDR3aa: CASSQAGGQTDTQYF

v_gene: TRBV9
d_gene: .
j_gene: TRBJ2-1
abundance: .
CDR3nt: TGTGCCAGCAGCCCAGGCGAGCGGTTCACCAATGAGCAGTTCTTC
CDR3aa: CASSPGERFTNEQFF

v_gene: TRBV19
d_gene: .
j_gene: TRBJ2-1
abundance: .
CDR3nt: TGTGCCAGTAGTATTCAGGGTGGGGTGTCCTACAATGAGCAGTTCTTC
CDR3aa: CASSIQGGVSYNEQFF

v_gene: TRBV5-4
d_gene: .
j_gene: TRBJ1-4
abundance: once
CDR3nt: TGTGCCAGCAGCTTGGGCAGGACAGATGAAAAACTGTTTTTT
CDR3aa: CASSLGRTDEKLFF

v_gene: TRBV7-8
d_gene: TRBD2
j_gene: TRBJ2-5
abundance: .
CDR3nt: TGTGCCAGCAGCCTCCCCGGGGGGGGCGCTGAGACCCAGTACTTC
CDR3aa: CASSLPGGGAETQYF

v_gene: TRBV25-1
d_gene: .
j_gene: TRBJ1-1
abundance: .
CDR3nt: TGTGCCAGCAGTGTTCAGGGGAAAATGGCTGAAGCTTTCTTT
CDR3aa: CASSVQGKMAEAFF

v_gene: TRBV30
d_gene: TRBD1
j_gene: TRBJ1-6
abundance: .
CDR3nt: TGTGCCTGGAGCAGGGGGACGGATTCACCCCTCCACTTT
CDR3aa: CAWSRGTDSPLHF

v_gene: TRBV11-2
d_gene: .
j_gene: TRBJ1-1
abundance: .
CDR3nt: TGTGCCAGCAGCTCCCAGACTGGGAACACTGAAGCTTTCTTT
CDR3aa: CASSSQTGNTEAFF

v_gene: TRBV7-9
d_gene: TRBD2
j_gene: TRBJ2-1
abundance: .
CDR3nt: TGTGCCAGCAAACGGCCGACTAGCGGCAATGAGCAGTTCTTC
CDR3aa: CASKRPTSGNEQFF

v_gene: TRBV10-3
d_gene: TRBD1
j_gene: TRBJ1-6
abundance: few
CDR3nt: TGTGCCATCAGTGAAGGACAGGGAGTTACACCCCTCCACTTT
CDR3aa: CAISEGQGVTPLHF

v_gene: TRBV6-5
d_gene: TRBD1
j_gene: TRBJ1-1
abundance: .
CDR3nt: TGTGCCAGCAGTACCGGGACAGGGATTCACACTGAAGCTTTCTTT
CDR3aa: CASSTGTGIHTEAFF

v_gene: TRBV4-2
d_gene: .
j_gene: TRBJ1-2
abundance: .
CDR3nt: TGTGCCAGCAGCCAAGATCTTAGAGGTGCAAATGGCTACACCTTC
CDR3aa: CASSQDLRGANGYTF